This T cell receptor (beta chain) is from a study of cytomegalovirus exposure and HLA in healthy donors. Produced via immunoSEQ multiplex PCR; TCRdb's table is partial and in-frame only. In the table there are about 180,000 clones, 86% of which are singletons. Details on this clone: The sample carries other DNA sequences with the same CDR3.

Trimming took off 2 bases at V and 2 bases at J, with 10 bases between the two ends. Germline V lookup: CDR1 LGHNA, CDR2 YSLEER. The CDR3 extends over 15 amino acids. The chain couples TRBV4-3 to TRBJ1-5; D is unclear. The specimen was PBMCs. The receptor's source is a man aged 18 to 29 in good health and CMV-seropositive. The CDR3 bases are TGCGCCAGCAGCCAAACGGGAGGAGGCAATCAGCCCCAGCATTTT. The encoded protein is CASSQTGGGNQPQHF.